This is a list of T cell receptor beta chains from one sample in a study of shared clonotypes between healthy human individuals. Libraries were prepared by immunoSEQ multiplex PCR; TCRdb keeps only in-frame clonotypes and omits some of them. This table has 400,000 to 600,000 clones, over 75% appearing once. Sequenced: PBMCs. The receptors originated from a woman between 40 and 55 years old in good health. Some clones in this sample may be carry-over from other donors' samples. Each CDR3 is given without its conserved first and last residue. Clone size is given for some rows only: seen once, a few or many times, or a class if the clone is expanded.

v_call clone_size cdr3_aa
TRBV27 - ASSLRLAGNEQF
TRBV7-9 - ASSLPGAVYEQY
TRBV27 - ASSLAGRNNEQF
TRBV7-9 - ASSLPGTSYEQY
TRBV18 - ASSGADTEAF
TRBV28 - ASTAGTGGFTDTQY
TRBV19 - ASTKQGATEAF
TRBV7-8 few ASSQGLVYEQY
TRBV5-8 few ASSLNQVRYGYT
TRBV7-2 - ASSTWTSGVGTDTQY
TRBV4-2 - ASSGLVVGGPDTQY
TRBV10-3 - AIKESRQLETQY
TRBV7-2 - ASSLNSNQPQH
TRBV14 once ASRGTASLNTGELF
TRBV6-4 - ASSDSGGVQF
TRBV5-6 once ASSISSNAPDTQY
TRBV6-1 once ASSESAPGNQPQH
TRBV7-2 - ASSRAGSSYNEQF
TRBV5-1 - ASSDWDRSHLEQY
TRBV9 - ASSTRQGAAMGNTIY
TRBV5-1 many ASSLGTRAVDLH
TRBV30 - AWSVPGNWKRTQY
TRBV30 - AWSWLNSYEQY
TRBV25-1 few ASSAQRVGQF
TRBV18 - ASSPFRDSYNEQF
TRBV7-9 - ASSLRRDWVDEQF
TRBV28 - ASRVPGTGELF
TRBV29-1 - SVEMGGGGYGQY
TRBV18 - ASSPQGGNQPQH
TRBV18 few ASSASGQGIGYT
TRBV29-1 - SVVLAGTYNEQF
TRBV27 - ASSTLPGQGGYGYT
TRBV28 - ASRGSSYEQY
TRBV9 - ASSVETGETGELF
TRBV6-6 - ASSRGTGNYEQY
TRBV18 - ASSPPGPFEGDTQY
TRBV7-9 - ASSLAPPGLGNYNEQF
TRBV10-3 - AISDEVRWPYNEQF
TRBV6-6 - ASSYGAGENTEAF
TRBV28 - ASRLHGQNYGYT